This T cell receptor (beta chain) was found in a study of Graves' ophthalmopathy and Graves' hyperthyroidism. Points from the study as a whole: Blood repertoires reportedly contained most expanded thyroid clonotypes above 0.001 frequency.

The V gene lost 4 bases and the J gene lost 4 bases, with 11 bases spanning the gap. The CDR3 totals 12 residues. CDR1 and CDR2 (germline): DFQATT, SNEGSKA (reference sequence). RNA transcripts yielded amplified TCR beta CDR3 regions. HTBI primers were employed in first-round RT-PCR, then a second-round multiplex PCR followed. TCRdb analysed the multiplex PCR reads with MiXCR anew, one entry per CDR3 protein. The sample has 560,000 or so distinct CDR3 sequences, about two fifths seen once. In its sample, this clonotype was seen once. Its target is unknown. The origin of this receptor is an adult man with Graves' hyperthyroidism. The sample comprised peripheral blood or thyroid tissue (not recorded which). J is TRBJ2-7 and V is TRBV20-1; the D gene is possibly TRBD1 (6 bases). The CDR3 here is CSATPQGYEQYF. CDR3 DNA: TGCAGTGCTACCCCCCAGGGGTACGAGCAGTACTTC.